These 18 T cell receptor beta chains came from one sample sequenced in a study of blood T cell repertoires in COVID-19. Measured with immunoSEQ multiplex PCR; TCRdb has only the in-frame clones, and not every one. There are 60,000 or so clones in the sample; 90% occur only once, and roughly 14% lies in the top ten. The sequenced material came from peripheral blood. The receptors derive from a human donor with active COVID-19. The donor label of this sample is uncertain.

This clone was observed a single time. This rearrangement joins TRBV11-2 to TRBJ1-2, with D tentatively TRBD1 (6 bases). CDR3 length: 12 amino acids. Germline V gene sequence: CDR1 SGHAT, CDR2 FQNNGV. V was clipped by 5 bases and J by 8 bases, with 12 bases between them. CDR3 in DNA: TGTGCCAGCAGCCACGGACAGTTCGGCTACACCTTC. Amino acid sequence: CASSHGQFGYTF. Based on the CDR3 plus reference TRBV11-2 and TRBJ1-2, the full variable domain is EAGVAQSPRYKIIEKRQSVAFWCNPISGHATLYWYQQILGQGPKLLIQFQNNGVVDDSQLPKDRFSAERLKGVDSTLKIQPAKLEDSAVYLCASSHGQFGYTFGSGTRLTVV.

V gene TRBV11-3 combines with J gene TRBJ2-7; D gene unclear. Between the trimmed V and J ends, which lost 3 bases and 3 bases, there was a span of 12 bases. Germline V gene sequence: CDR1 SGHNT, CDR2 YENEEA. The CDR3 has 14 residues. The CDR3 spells CASSFGVGFYEQYV. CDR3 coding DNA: TGTGCCAGCAGCTTTGGAGTCGGGTTCTACGAGCAGTACGTC.

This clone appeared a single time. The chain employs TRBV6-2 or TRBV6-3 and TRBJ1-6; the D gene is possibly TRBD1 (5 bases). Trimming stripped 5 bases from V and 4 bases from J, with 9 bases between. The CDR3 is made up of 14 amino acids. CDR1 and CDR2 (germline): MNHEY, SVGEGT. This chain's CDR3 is CASSTTVYNSPLHF. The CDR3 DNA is TGTGCCAGCAGTACGACAGTGTATAATTCACCCCTCCACTTT.

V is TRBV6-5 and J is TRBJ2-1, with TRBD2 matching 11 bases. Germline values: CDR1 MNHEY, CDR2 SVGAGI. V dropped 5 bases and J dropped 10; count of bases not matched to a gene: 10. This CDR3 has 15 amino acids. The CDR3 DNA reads TGTGCCAGCAGTACCTCCCTAGCGGGGGGCGACGAGCAGTTCTTC. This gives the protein CASSTSLAGGDEQFF.

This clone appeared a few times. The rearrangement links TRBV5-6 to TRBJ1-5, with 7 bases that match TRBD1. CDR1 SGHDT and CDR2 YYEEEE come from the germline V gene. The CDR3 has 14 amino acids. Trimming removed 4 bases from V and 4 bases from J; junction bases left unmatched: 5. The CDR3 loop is CASSQGGRNQPQHF. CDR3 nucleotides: TGTGCCAGCAGCCAGGGGGGTCGGAATCAGCCCCAGCATTTT. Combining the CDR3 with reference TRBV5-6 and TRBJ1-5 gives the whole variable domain DAGVTQSPTHLIKTRGQQVTLRCSPKSGHDTVSWYQQALGQGPQFIFQYYEEEERQRGNFPDRFSGHQFPNYSSELNVNALLLGDSALYLCASSQGGRNQPQHFGDGTRLSIL.

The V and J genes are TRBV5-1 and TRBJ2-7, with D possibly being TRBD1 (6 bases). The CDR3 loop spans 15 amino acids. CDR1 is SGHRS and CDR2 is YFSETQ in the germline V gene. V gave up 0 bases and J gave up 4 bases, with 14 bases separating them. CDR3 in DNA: TGCGCCAGCAGCTTGGTCTATGGACAGACATACGAGCAGTACGTC. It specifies CASSLVYGQTYEQYV.

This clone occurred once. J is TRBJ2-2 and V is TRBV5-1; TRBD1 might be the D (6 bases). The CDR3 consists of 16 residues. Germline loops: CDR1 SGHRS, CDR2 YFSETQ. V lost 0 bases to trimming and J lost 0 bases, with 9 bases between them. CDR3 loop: CASSLADRTNTGELFF. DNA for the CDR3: TGCGCCAGCAGCTTGGCCGACAGGACGAACACCGGGGAGCTGTTTTTT.

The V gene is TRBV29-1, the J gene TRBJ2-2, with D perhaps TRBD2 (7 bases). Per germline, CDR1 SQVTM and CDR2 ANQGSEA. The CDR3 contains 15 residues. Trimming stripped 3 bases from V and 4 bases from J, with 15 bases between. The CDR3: CSVDGGGTGTGELFF. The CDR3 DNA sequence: TGCAGCGTTGACGGCGGGGGCACCGGCACCGGGGAGCTGTTTTTT.

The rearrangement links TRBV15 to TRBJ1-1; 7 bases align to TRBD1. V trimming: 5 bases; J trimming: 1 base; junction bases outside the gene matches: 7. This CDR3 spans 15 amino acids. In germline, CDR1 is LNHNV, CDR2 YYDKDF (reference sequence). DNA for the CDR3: TGTGCCACCAGCGATACAGGGGATCAGAACACTGAAGCTTTCTTT. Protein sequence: CATSDTGDQNTEAFF.

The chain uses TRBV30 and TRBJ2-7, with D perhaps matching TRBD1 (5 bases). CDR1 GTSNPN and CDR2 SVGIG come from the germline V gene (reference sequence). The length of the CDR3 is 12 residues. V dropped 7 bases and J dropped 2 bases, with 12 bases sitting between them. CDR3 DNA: TGTGCCTACCTGGGGCCACCCTACGAGCAGTACGTC. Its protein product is CAYLGPPYEQYV.

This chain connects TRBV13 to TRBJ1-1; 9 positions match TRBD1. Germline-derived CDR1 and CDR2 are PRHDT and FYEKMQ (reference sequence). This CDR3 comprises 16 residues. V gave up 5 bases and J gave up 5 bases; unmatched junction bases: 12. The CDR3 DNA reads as TGTGCCAGCAGCCTTAAACAGAAACAGGGGGCAACTGAAGCTTTCTTT. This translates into CASSLKQKQGATEAFF.

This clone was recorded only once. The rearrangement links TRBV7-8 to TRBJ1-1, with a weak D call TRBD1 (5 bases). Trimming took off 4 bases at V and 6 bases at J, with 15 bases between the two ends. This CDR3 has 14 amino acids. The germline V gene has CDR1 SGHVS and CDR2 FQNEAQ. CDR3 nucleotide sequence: TGTGCCAGCAGCTGGACCACAGGAGGGGCTGAAGCTTTCTTT. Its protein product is CASSWTTGGAEAFF.

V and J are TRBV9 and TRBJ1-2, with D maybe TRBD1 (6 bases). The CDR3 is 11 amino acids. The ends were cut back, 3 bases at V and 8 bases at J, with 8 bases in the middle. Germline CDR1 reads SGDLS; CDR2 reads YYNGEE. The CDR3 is CASSAGQGYTF. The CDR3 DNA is TGTGCCAGCAGCGCAGGACAGGGCTACACCTTC.

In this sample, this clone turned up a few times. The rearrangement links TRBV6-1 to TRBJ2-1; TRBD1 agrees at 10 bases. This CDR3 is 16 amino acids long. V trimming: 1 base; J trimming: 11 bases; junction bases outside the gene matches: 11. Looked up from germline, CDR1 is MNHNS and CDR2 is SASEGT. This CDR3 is CASSEGPWTGGSKQFF. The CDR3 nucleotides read TGTGCCAGCAGTGAAGGCCCGTGGACAGGGGGATCCAAGCAGTTCTTC.

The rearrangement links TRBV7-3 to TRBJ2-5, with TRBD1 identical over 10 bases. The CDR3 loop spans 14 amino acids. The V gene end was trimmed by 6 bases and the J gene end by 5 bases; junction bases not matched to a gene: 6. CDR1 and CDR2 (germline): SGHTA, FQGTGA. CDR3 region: CASRNPGQGETQYF. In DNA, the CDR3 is TGTGCCAGCAGAAATCCGGGACAGGGGGAGACCCAGTACTTC. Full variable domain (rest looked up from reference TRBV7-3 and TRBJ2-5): GAGVSQTPSNKVTEKGKYVELRCDPISGHTALYWYRQSLGQGPEFLIYFQGTGAADDSGLPNDRFFAVRPEGSVSTLKIQRTERGDSAVYLCASRNPGQGETQYFGPGTRLLVL.

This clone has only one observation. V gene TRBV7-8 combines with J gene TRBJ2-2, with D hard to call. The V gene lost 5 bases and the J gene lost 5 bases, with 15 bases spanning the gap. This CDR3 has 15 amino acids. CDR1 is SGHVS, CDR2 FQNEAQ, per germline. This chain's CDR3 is CASSRPIVDTGELFF. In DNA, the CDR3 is TGTGCCAGCAGCCGCCCGATAGTAGATACCGGGGAGCTGTTTTTT.

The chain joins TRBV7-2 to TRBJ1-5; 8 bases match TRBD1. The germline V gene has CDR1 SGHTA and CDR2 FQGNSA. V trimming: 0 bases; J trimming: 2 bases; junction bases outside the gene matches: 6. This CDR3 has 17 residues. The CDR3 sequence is CASSLAGAGGGNQPQHF. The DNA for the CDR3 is TGTGCCAGCAGCTTAGCGGGGGCAGGGGGCGGCAATCAGCCCCAGCATTTT.

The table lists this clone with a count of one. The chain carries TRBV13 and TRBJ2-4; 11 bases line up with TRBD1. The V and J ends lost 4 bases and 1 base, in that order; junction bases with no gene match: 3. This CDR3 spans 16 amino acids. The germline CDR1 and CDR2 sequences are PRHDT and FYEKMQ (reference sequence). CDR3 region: CASSSRDRGAKNIQYF. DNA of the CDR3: TGTGCCAGCAGCTCCCGGGACAGGGGGGCCAAAAACATTCAGTACTTC.